A selection of T cell receptor beta chains follows, all from one sample in a study of blood T cell repertoires in COVID-19. Only in-frame clones appear in the TCRdb table, and some are missing; sequencing was by immunoSEQ multiplex PCR. The data contain under 50,000 clones, around 85% of them seen just once; the ten biggest clones take up about 4.3%. Material for sequencing was peripheral blood. The receptors come from a middle-aged man with active COVID-19. Each CDR3 is given with its conserved first and last residue. Each record gives: clone size, D gene, J gene, V gene, CDR3 protein, CDR3 DNA. The D gene is left open where the match is weak. Rows may omit the clone size; those that give it use once, few, many or a size class.

once . TRBJ2-2 TRBV10-3 CAISPRVSTPPGELFF TGTGCCATCAGCCCCAGGGTCTCTACCCCACCGGGGGAGCTGTTTTTT
. TRBD1 TRBJ2-6 TRBV11-2 CASSLEGGPGANVLTF TGTGCCAGCAGCTTAGAAGGGGGCCCTGGGGCCAACGTCCTGACTTTC
few . TRBJ2-7 TRBV28 CASSLSGSRHEQYF TGTGCCAGCAGTTTGTCAGGTAGTCGACACGAGCAGTACTTC
few . TRBJ1-2 TRBV3-1/TRBV3-2 CASSQDRGGTNYGYTF TGTGCCAGCAGCCAAGATCGAGGGGGAACTAACTATGGCTACACCTTC
. TRBD1 TRBJ2-7 TRBV6-5 CASSYTGTGGYEQYF TGTGCCAGCAGTTACACCGGGACAGGGGGCTACGAGCAGTACTTC
. TRBD2 TRBJ2-1 TRBV9 CASSVAGTSSYNEQFF TGTGCCAGCAGCGTAGCAGGGACTAGCTCCTACAATGAGCAGTTCTTC
. . TRBJ1-2 TRBV28 CASSPREGSRSNYGYTF TGTGCCAGCAGCCCACGGGAGGGGAGTCGGTCGAACTATGGCTACACCTTC
once TRBD1 TRBJ1-1 TRBV3-1/TRBV3-2 CASSARPLRQGRTEAFF TGTGCCAGCAGCGCAAGGCCCTTACGACAGGGGAGGACTGAAGCTTTCTTT
. . TRBJ2-2 TRBV7-2 CASSSFYTGELFF TGTGCCAGCAGCTCGTTTTACACCGGGGAGCTGTTTTTT
few TRBD1 TRBJ1-1 TRBV19 CASRRQGLNTEAFF TGTGCCAGTAGACGACAGGGGCTGAACACTGAAGCTTTCTTT
medium-sized TRBD1 TRBJ2-2 TRBV7-9 CASSGWTGIPNTGELFF TGTGCCAGCAGCGGGTGGACAGGGATTCCGAACACCGGGGAGCTGTTTTTT
once . TRBJ2-1 TRBV19 CASSIQGRTNEQFF TGTGCCAGTAGTATACAGGGCAGGACCAATGAGCAGTTCTTC
. TRBD1 TRBJ2-5 TRBV19 CASSTGQGRGQETQYF TGTGCCAGTAGTACCGGACAGGGAAGAGGTCAAGAGACCCAGTACTTC
. TRBD2 TRBJ2-7 TRBV6-5 CASSQLAGGFYEQYF TGTGCCAGCAGTCAATTAGCGGGGGGGTTCTACGAGCAGTACTTC
. TRBD1 TRBJ2-3 TRBV3-1/TRBV3-2 CASSQRTGRPDTQYF TGTGCCAGCAGCCAAAGGACAGGAAGACCAGATACGCAGTATTTT